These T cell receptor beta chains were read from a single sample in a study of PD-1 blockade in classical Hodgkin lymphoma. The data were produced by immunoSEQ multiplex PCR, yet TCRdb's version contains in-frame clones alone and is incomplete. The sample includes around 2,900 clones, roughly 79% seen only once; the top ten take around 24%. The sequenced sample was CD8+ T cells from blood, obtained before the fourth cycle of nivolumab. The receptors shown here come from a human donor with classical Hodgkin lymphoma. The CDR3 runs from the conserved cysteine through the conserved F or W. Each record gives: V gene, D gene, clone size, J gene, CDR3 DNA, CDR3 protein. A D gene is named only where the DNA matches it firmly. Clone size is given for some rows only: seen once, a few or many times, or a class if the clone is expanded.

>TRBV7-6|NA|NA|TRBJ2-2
TGTGCCAGCAGCCCCTCCCTTTCCGGGGAGCTGTTTTTT
CASSPSLSGELFF
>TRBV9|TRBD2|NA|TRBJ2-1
TGTGCCAGCAGCTTATCTGGTAGCGGGGGGGCCAGGGAGTTCTTC
CASSLSGSGGAREFF
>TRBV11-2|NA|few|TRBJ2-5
TGTGCCAGCAGCTTAGATCGACATGAAGAGACCCAGTACTTC
CASSLDRHEETQYF
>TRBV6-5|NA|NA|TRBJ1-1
TGTGCCAGCACCCCCGGGGGAAACACTGAAGCTTTCTTT
CASTPGGNTEAFF
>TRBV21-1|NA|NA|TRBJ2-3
TGTGCCAGCACCAATACACACCGGGGGGCAGATACGCAGTATTTT
CASTNTHRGADTQYF
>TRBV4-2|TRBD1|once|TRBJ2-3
TGTGCCAGCAGCCAATACACAGGGGGCCCTACTACAGATACGCAGTATTTT
CASSQYTGGPTTDTQYF
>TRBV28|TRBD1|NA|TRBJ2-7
TGTGCCACCGGGGACAGCTCCTACGAGCAGTACTTC
CATGDSSYEQYF
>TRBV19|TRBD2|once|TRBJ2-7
TGTGCCAGTAGTATCGGGACTAGCGGATCCTACGAGCAGTACTTC
CASSIGTSGSYEQYF
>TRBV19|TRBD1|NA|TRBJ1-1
TGTGCCAGTAGTGGGACAGGGGGAACTGAAGCTTTCTTT
CASSGTGGTEAFF
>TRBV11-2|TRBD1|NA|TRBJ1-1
TGTGCCAGCAGTTTATCCTTGCAGACAGGGCAGAACACTGAAGCTTTCTTT
CASSLSLQTGQNTEAFF
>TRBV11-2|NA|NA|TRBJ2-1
TGTGCCAGCAGCTTAGTGGACTCGTGGGGCAATGAGCAGTTCTTC
CASSLVDSWGNEQFF
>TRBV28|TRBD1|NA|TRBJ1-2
TGTGCCAGCAGTTCTATATACGAGACAGGGGCGCACTATGGCTACACCTTC
CASSSIYETGAHYGYTF
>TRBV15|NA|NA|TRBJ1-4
TGTGCCACCAGCAGCCCGACCACGCCCAGGGTAGGACTGTTTTTT
CATSSPTTPRVGLFF
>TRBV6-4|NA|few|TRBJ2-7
TGTGCCAGCATCACCGCCCACTACGAGCAGTACTTC
CASITAHYEQYF